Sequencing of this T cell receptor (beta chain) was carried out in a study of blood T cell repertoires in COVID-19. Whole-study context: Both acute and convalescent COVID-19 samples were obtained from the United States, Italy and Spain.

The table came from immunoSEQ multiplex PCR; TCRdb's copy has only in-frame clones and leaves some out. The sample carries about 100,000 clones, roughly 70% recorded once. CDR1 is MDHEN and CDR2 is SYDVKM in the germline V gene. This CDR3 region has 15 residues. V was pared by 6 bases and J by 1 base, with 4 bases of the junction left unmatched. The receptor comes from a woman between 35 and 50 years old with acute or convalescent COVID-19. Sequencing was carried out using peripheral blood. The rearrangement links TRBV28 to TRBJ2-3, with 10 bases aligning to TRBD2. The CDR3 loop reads CASSPTSGRTDTQYF. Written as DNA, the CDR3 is TGTGCCAGCAGCCCGACTAGCGGGCGCACAGATACGCAGTATTTT.